The 23 T cell receptor beta chains given below trace back to one sample, sequenced in a study of CXCR3-negative and CXCR3-positive naive CD8 T cells. The libraries of TRB cDNA were prepared using 5' RACE with UMI labels. TCRdb re-called the 5' RACE reads and catalogs CDR3 proteins one per entry, DNA excluded. The sample totals about 66,000 distinct CDR3 sequences; its top ten clones hold around 4%. The sequencing sample was made of naive CXCR3- CD8+ T cells from blood. The subset here: CD45RO-CCR7+CD27+CD95- naive CD8+ T cells lacking CXCR3 (TNR3-). All receptors derive from a human donor in good health. Some clones in this sample may be carry-over from other donors' samples.

V is TRBV12-3 or TRBV12-4 and J is TRBJ2-2; without DNA, the TCRdb call of TRBD1 cannot be checked. The CDR3 loop spans 13 amino acids. CDR3 sequence: CASLRPGYEELFF.

The chain is built from TRBV24-1 and TRBJ2-5. Germline values: CDR1 KGHDR, CDR2 SFDVKD. CDR3 size: 13 residues. CDR3 residues: CATSGGFDETQYF.

The chain combines TRBV7-3 with TRBJ2-7; TCRdb returns TRBD1, unconfirmable since there is no DNA. The CDR3 contains 15 residues. Germline CDR1 is SGHTA and CDR2 is FQGTGA. The CDR3 sequence is CASSPGTDFGHEQYF.

The CDR3 sequence is CASSLATGTGGNQPQHF. This chain links TRBV7-6 with TRBJ1-5; TCRdb calls TRBD1, which cannot be checked without DNA. The CDR3 has 17 residues. CDR1 is SGHVS, CDR2 FNYEAQ, per germline.

The chain combines TRBV5-6 with TRBJ2-6. This CDR3 is 12 amino acids long. The germline gives CDR1 SGHDT, CDR2 YYEEEE. The CDR3 is CASSPMRNVLTF.

This chain connects TRBV27 to TRBJ2-3; the D gene TCRdb calls, TRBD2, cannot be checked with no DNA. The CDR3 loop spans 16 amino acids. Germline V gene data show CDR1 as MNHEY and CDR2 as SMNVEV (reference sequence). The CDR3 region is CASTLDGLANTDTQYF.

The chain couples TRBV6-6 to TRBJ1-1. CDR3 length equals 14 residues. Germline V gene sequence: CDR1 MNHNY, CDR2 SVGAGI (reference sequence). The CDR3: CASPRFGTNTEAFF.

The CDR3: CSVEWTGGTEAFF. This chain uses TRBV29-1 with TRBJ1-1; there is no DNA to check the TCRdb D call of TRBD1. The CDR3 is made up of 13 amino acids. CDR1 is SQVTM and CDR2 is ANQGSEA in the germline V gene. Drawing the rest from reference TRBV29-1 and TRBJ1-1, the complete variable domain is SAVISQKPSRDICQRGTSLTIQCQVDSQVTMMFWYRQQPGQSLTLIATANQGSEATYESGFVIDKFPISRPNLTFSTLTVSNMSPEDSSIYLCSVEWTGGTEAFFGQGTRLTVV.

The CDR3 is CASSYSNRVMNTEAFF. The chain links TRBV7-6 to TRBJ1-1. The CDR3 is made up of 16 amino acids. Germline CDR1 and CDR2: SGHVS and FNYEAQ.

V gene TRBV7-8 combines with J gene TRBJ1-1. Germline values: CDR1 SGHVS, CDR2 FQNEAQ. The CDR3 has 18 amino acids. The CDR3 sequence: CASSFREGEGSRNTEAFF.

This chain links TRBV6-2 or TRBV6-3 with TRBJ2-7; TCRdb's D call, TRBD1, is unchecked because there is no DNA. Germline V CDR1 and CDR2: MNHEY, SVGEGT. This CDR3 comprises 15 residues. Here the CDR3 reads CASSYSTGATEKQYF.

This rearrangement joins TRBV29-1 to TRBJ1-1; the TCRdb call, TRBD1, lacks DNA for checking. This CDR3 is built from 12 residues. Germline CDR1 SQVTM, CDR2 ANQGSEA. Here the CDR3 reads CSALTGDTEAFF.

This chain links TRBV29-1 with TRBJ1-1; as DNA is missing, the TRBD1 call by TCRdb cannot be tested. CDR1 SQVTM and CDR2 ANQGSEA come from the germline V gene. This CDR3 comprises 17 residues. The CDR3 sequence: CSVEGGGIGDRVTEAFF. Drawing the rest from reference TRBV29-1 and TRBJ1-1, the complete variable domain is SAVISQKPSRDICQRGTSLTIQCQVDSQVTMMFWYRQQPGQSLTLIATANQGSEATYESGFVIDKFPISRPNLTFSTLTVSNMSPEDSSIYLCSVEGGGIGDRVTEAFFGQGTRLTVV.

This sequence joins TRBV29-1 and TRBJ2-1; TCRdb picks TRBD1, but there is no DNA to check that call. Per germline, CDR1 SQVTM and CDR2 ANQGSEA. CDR3 length: 14 residues. This CDR3 is CSVLLRDRGDEQFF.

The V gene is TRBV21-1, the J gene TRBJ1-1; there is no DNA to check the TCRdb D call of TRBD1. TRBV21-1 is assigned pseudogene status. The CDR3 is made up of 15 amino acids. The CDR3 region is CASSKVGQGYTEAFF.

The chain employs TRBV7-8 and TRBJ2-7; TCRdb gives TRBD2 as the D gene, but with no DNA this cannot be confirmed. Germline CDR1 SGHVS, CDR2 FQNEAQ. The CDR3 spans 14 residues. CDR3 amino acids: CASSATSGPYEQYF.

This rearrangement joins TRBV29-1 to TRBJ2-3. The CDR3 length is 13 residues. From germline, CDR1 is SQVTM and CDR2 ANQGSEA. The CDR3 reads CSVDNPSTDTQYF.

The chain links TRBV7-9 to TRBJ2-1; the TCRdb D gene call, TRBD1, has no DNA to confirm it. CDR3 length: 13 amino acids. The germline V gene has CDR1 SEHNR and CDR2 FQNEAQ (reference sequence). The CDR3 region is CASRDRGWNEQFF.

This clonotype is deemed medium-sized by its frequency. The V call is TRBV4-2, the J call TRBJ2-6. CDR1 and CDR2 (germline): LGHNA, YNFKEQ. This CDR3 comprises 16 residues. CDR3 protein: CASSQDVDSGANVLTF.

The genes are TRBV28 and TRBJ2-5; TCRdb indicates TRBD2, and absent DNA this call remains unverified. Per the germline V gene, CDR1 is MDHEN and CDR2 is SYDVKM. The CDR3 is made up of 14 amino acids. CDR3 in amino acids: CASSLRMWEETQYF. Variable domain in full (rest from reference TRBV28 and TRBJ2-5): DVKVTQSSRYLVKRTGEKVFLECVQDMDHENMFWYRQDPGLGLRLIYFSYDVKMKEKGDIPEGYSVSREKKERFSLILESASTNQTSMYLCASSLRMWEETQYFGPGTRLLVL.

The CDR3 here is CASSLMNTEAFF. This chain links TRBV7-9 with TRBJ1-1. The CDR3 has 12 residues. Germline-derived CDR1 and CDR2 are SEHNR and FQNEAQ (reference sequence).

The rearrangement uses TRBV4-3 and TRBJ2-3; lacking DNA, the TRBD2 call made by TCRdb goes unchecked. Germline CDR1 and CDR2: LGHNA and YSLEER. The CDR3 is made up of 16 amino acids. Here the CDR3 reads CASSQGVAGGTDTQYF.

The chain joins TRBV7-9 to TRBJ1-2; lacking DNA, the TRBD1 call made by TCRdb goes unchecked. Germline V gene sequence: CDR1 SEHNR, CDR2 FQNEAQ (reference sequence). This CDR3 region has 16 residues. The CDR3 spells CASSPRDRTGLDGYTF.